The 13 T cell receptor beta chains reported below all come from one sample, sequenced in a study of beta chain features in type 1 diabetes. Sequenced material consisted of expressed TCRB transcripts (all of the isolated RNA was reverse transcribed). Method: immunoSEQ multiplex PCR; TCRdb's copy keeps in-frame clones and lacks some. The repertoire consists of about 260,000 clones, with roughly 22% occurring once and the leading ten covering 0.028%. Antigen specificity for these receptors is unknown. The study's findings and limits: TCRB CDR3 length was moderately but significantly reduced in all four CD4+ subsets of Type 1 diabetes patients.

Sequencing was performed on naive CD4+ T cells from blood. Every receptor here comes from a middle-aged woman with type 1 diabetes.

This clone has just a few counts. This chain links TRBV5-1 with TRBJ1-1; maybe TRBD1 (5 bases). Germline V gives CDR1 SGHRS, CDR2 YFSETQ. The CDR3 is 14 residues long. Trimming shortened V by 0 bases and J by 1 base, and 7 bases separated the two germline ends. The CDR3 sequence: CASSLGGPNTEAFF. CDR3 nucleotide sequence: TGCGCCAGCAGCTTGGGGGGCCCGAACACTGAAGCTTTCTTT.

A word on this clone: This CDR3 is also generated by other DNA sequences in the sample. In DNA, the CDR3 is TGTGCCAGCAGCGTGGGACTAGCCACAGATACGCAGTATTTT. Its translation is CASSVGLATDTQYF. This chain links TRBV9 with TRBJ2-3, with 9 nucleotides matching TRBD2. The CDR3 consists of 14 residues. The V segment lost 2 bases and the J segment 2 bases; nucleotides outside the gene matches: 0. Germline V gene sequence: CDR1 SGDLS, CDR2 YYNGEE.

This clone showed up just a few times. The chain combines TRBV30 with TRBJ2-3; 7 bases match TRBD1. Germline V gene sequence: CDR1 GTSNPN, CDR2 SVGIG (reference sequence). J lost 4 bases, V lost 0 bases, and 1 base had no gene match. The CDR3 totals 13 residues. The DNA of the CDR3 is TGTGCCTGGAGTGTCCAGGGGGCAGATACGCAGTATTTT. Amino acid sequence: CAWSVQGADTQYF.

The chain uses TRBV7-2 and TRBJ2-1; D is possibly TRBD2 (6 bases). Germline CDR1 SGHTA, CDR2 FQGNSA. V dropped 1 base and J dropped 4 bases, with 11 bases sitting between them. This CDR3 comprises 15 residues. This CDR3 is CASSLVGGEYNEQFF. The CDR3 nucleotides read TGTGCCAGCAGCTTAGTGGGCGGGGAGTACAATGAGCAGTTCTTC.

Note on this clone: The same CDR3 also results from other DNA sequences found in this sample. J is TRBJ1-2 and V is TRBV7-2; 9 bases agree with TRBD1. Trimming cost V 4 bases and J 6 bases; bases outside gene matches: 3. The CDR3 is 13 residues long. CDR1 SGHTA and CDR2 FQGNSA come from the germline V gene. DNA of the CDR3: TGTGCCAGCAGCTCCCGGACAGGGGATGGCTACACCTTC. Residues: CASSSRTGDGYTF.

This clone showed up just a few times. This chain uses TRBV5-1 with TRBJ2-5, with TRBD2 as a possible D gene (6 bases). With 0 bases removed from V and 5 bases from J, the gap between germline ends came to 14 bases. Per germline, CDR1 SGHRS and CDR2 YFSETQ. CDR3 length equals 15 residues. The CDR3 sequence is CASSLELAGGETQYF. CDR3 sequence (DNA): TGCGCCAGCAGCTTGGAGCTAGCCGGAGGGGAGACCCAGTACTTC.

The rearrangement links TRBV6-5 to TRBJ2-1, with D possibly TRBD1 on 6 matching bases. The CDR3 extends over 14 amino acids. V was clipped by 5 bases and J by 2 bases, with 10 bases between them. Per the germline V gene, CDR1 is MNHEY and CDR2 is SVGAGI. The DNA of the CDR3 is TGTGCCAGCAGTCCTTGGGACACCTACAATGAGCAGTTCTTC. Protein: CASSPWDTYNEQFF.

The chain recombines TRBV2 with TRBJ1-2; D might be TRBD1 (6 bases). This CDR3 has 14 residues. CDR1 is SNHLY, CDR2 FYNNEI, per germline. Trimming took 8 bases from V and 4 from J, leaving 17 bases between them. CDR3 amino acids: CASGKDRLSYGYTF. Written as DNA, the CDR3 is TGTGCCAGCGGGAAGGACAGATTGAGCTATGGCTACACCTTC. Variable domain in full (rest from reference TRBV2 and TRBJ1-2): EPEVTQTPSHQVTQMGQEVILRCVPISNHLYFYWYRQILGQKVEFLVSFYNNEISEKSEIFDDQFSVERPDGSNFTLKIRSTKLEDSAMYFCASGKDRLSYGYTFGSGTRLTVV.

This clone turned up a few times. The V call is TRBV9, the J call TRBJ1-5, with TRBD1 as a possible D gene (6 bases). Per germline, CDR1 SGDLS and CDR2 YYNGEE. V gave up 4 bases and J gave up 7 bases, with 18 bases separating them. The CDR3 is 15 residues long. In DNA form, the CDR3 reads TGTGCCAGCAGCCCGTCCCTGGACAGTAGCCAGCCCCAGCATTTT. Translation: CASSPSLDSSQPQHF. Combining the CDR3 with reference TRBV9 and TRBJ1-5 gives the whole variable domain DSGVTQTPKHLITATGQRVTLRCSPRSGDLSVYWYQQSLDQGLQFLIQYYNGEERAKGNILERFSAQQFPDLHSELNLSSLELGDSALYFCASSPSLDSSQPQHFGDGTRLSIL.

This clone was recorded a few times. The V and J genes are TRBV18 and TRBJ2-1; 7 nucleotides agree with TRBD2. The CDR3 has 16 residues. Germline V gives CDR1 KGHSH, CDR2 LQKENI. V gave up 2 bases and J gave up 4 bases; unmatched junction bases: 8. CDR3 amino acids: CASSPARAGAYNEQFF. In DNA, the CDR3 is TGTGCCAGCTCACCAGCCCGCGCGGGAGCTTACAATGAGCAGTTCTTC.

CDR3 DNA sequence: TGTGCCAGCAGAGACGACAGGGACTATGGCTACACCTTC. It is translated as CASRDDRDYGYTF. The chain employs TRBV6-5 and TRBJ1-2; 7 nucleotides agree with TRBD1. The CDR3 extends over 13 amino acids. With V trimmed by 6 bases and J by 3 bases, 4 bases remained unmatched. Per the germline V gene, CDR1 is MNHEY and CDR2 is SVGAGI.

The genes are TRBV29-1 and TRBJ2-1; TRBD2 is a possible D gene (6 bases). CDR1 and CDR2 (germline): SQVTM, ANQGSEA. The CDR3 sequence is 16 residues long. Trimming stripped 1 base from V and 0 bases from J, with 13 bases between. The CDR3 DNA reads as TGCAGCGTTGAAGGGGGGTTAGCGGCCTCCTACAATGAGCAGTTCTTC. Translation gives CSVEGGLAASYNEQFF.

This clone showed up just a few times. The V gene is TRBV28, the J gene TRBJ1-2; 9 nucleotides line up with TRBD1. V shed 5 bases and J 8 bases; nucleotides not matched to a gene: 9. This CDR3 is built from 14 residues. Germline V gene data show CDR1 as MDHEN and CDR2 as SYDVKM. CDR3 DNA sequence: TGTGCCAGCAGTATGGGACAGGGACTAGGCGGCTACACCTTC. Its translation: CASSMGQGLGGYTF.